This TCR beta chain appears in the sequencing data of a study of shared clonotypes between healthy human individuals. General study points: What limited the represented genetic and exposure-history diversity was the small number of donors.

Concerning this clone itself: Antigen unknown.

Replicate sorted-subset PCRs were loaded with around 0.2 ug DNA, 30,000 to 35,000 T cell genomes. Under the authors' procedure: For the immunoSEQ data, sequences were junction-only without quality scores, so filtering differed. This table comes from immunoSEQ multiplex PCR, and its TCRdb copy is limited to in-frame clones, with some not included. D and trimming were read from the DNA, whereas the V and J calls and clone size are those reported in that table. The repertoire includes more than 900,000 clones, 70% to 80% of them detected once, and roughly 0.61% sits in the top ten. This receptor was taken from a man aged 18 to 29 in good health. Some clones in this sample may be carry-over from other donors' samples. What was sequenced was memory CD4+ T cells from PBMCs. Indicated subset: CD45RA-negative fraction.

CDR3 sequence (DNA): TGTGCCACCAGCGCCCTAGCGACAAGCACAGATACGCAGTATTTT. Translating it yields CATSALATSTDTQYF. V and J are TRBV15 and TRBJ2-3; tentatively, D is TRBD2 (6 bases). Germline CDR1 and CDR2: LNHNV and YYDKDF (reference sequence). This CDR3 region has 15 residues. V was shortened by 5 bases and J by 0 bases, with 12 bases between the two germline ends.